This passage covers 14 T cell receptor beta chains from one sample sequenced in a study of T cells in Graves' hyperthyroidism and ophthalmopathy. Template material for amplifying TCR beta CDR3 regions consisted of RNA transcripts. A first-round RT-PCR of the TCR CDR3 used the HTBI primer set. TCRdb reprocessed the multiplex PCR reads with MiXCR, giving one entry per CDR3 protein. This sample carries fewer than 250,000 distinct CDR3 sequences, around 25% of them seen once, and the ten largest clones take approximately 32%. Sequencing was performed on blood. Receptors were obtained from a woman aged 40 to 50 with Graves' ophthalmopathy.

At least ten counts were recorded for this clonotype. This chain links TRBV27 with TRBJ1-2; D remains unclear. V was shortened by 2 bases and J by 5 bases, with 9 bases between the two germline ends. The length of the CDR3 is 13 residues. Germline V lookup: CDR1 MNHEY, CDR2 SMNVEV (reference sequence). This CDR3 is CASSLSSHYGYTF. CDR3 nucleotides: TGTGCCAGCAGTTTAAGTTCACATTATGGCTACACCTTC.

This clonotype has ten or more counts. The CDR3 reads CASSYSAGVVRETQYF. CDR3 in DNA: TGTGCCAGCAGTTACTCCGCAGGGGTCGTAAGGGAGACCCAGTACTTC. The chain links TRBV6-5 to TRBJ2-5; tentatively, D is TRBD1 (6 bases). The germline gives CDR1 MNHEY, CDR2 SVGAGI. V shed 0 bases and J shed 5 bases, with 16 bases lying between them. The CDR3 consists of 16 residues.

The DNA for the CDR3 is TGTGCCAGCAGCCAAGCGCTTCCTAGCGGGTACGAGCAGTACTTC. Residues: CASSQALPSGYEQYF. The V gene is TRBV7-8, the J gene TRBJ2-7, with 8 bases that match TRBD2. J lost 4 bases, V lost 5 bases, and 10 bases had no gene match. CDR1 is SGHVS, CDR2 FQNEAQ, per germline. This CDR3 is 15 amino acids long.

The chain combines TRBV6-2 or TRBV6-3 with TRBJ1-5; no definite D call. V was clipped by 5 bases and J by 0 bases, with 11 bases between them. Per germline, CDR1 MNHEY and CDR2 SVGEGT. The CDR3 runs 15 residues. CDR3 region: CASSDGLHSNQPQHF. The CDR3 nucleotides read TGTGCCAGCAGTGACGGGTTACATAGCAATCAGCCCCAGCATTTT.

This clonotype has ten or more counts. This chain joins TRBV2 and TRBJ2-4; 7 bases fit TRBD2. The CDR3 spans 14 residues. Germline values: CDR1 SNHLY, CDR2 FYNNEI. The V gene end was trimmed by 7 bases and the J gene end by 1 base; junction bases not matched to a gene: 4. The CDR3 region has the DNA TGTGCCAGCAAACTAGCGCCCGCCAAAAACATTCAGTACTTC. Amino acids: CASKLAPAKNIQYF.

The chain combines TRBV19 with TRBJ2-7, with D tentatively TRBD2 (6 bases). CDR1 is LNHDA, CDR2 SQIVND, per germline (reference sequence). V was cut by 3 bases and J by 4 bases, with 16 bases left in between. The CDR3 spans 15 residues. The CDR3 bases are TGTGCCAGTAGTATCGCGGCGGGACGGATGTACGAGCAGTACTTC. Its translation: CASSIAAGRMYEQYF.

The chain uses TRBV6-1 and TRBJ2-7, with D possibly TRBD2 on 6 matching bases. Germline loops: CDR1 MNHNS, CDR2 SASEGT. Between the trimmed V and J ends, which lost 6 bases and 0 bases, there was a span of 12 bases. The CDR3 is made up of 14 amino acids. The CDR3 sequence is CASRARRDSYEQYF. DNA for the CDR3: TGTGCCAGCAGGGCCCGGAGGGACTCCTACGAGCAGTACTTC.

In this sample, this clonotype turned up many times. The V call is TRBV7-2, the J call TRBJ1-6; D is unresolved. The germline CDR1 and CDR2 sequences are SGHTA and FQGNSA. With 5 bases removed from V and 7 bases from J, the gap between germline ends came to 9 bases. The CDR3 is made up of 13 amino acids. The CDR3 spells CASSQGPNSPLHF. DNA for the CDR3: TGTGCCAGCAGCCAAGGCCCAAATTCACCCCTCCACTTT.

The sample holds many counts of this clonotype. This chain joins TRBV27 and TRBJ2-5; 7 bases agree with TRBD2. Germline V gene sequence: CDR1 MNHEY, CDR2 SMNVEV (reference sequence). This CDR3 region has 15 residues. The V and J ends lost 5 bases and 4 bases, in that order; junction bases with no gene match: 10. CDR3 DNA sequence: TGTGCCAGCAGTGCCGGGACCTCGGGAGGAGAGACCCAGTACTTC. It yields the protein CASSAGTSGGETQYF.

Ten or more counts support this clonotype. This chain uses TRBV15 with TRBJ1-5, with TRBD1 identical over 8 bases. The CDR3 is 17 amino acids. V lost 3 bases to trimming and J lost 2 bases; unmatched junction nucleotides: 9. The germline CDR1 and CDR2 sequences are LNHNV and YYDKDF (reference sequence). The CDR3 is CATSSPGQGRGNQPQHF. The CDR3 DNA reads TGTGCCACCAGCAGTCCAGGACAGGGAAGAGGCAATCAGCCCCAGCATTTT.

This clonotype was observed many times. V is TRBV4-1 and J is TRBJ1-1; D perhaps matches TRBD1 (5 bases). The germline V and J ends were trimmed by 4 bases and 3 bases, with 15 bases remaining between them. CDR1 and CDR2 from the germline V gene are MGHRA and YSYEKL. The CDR3 covers 15 residues. The CDR3, as DNA: TGCGCCAGCAGCCGTATTGCAGGGAAGGACACTGAAGCTTTCTTT. It yields the protein CASSRIAGKDTEAFF.

This clonotype was counted ten times or more. The V and J genes are TRBV6-1 and TRBJ2-7; TRBD1 agrees at 7 bases. CDR1 is MNHNS and CDR2 is SASEGT in the germline V gene. V shed 4 bases and J 7 bases; nucleotides not matched to a gene: 7. CDR3 size: 13 residues. CDR3 nucleotide sequence: TGTGCCAGCAGTGGACAGGGTCAACGGGAGCAGTACTTC. This translates into CASSGQGQREQYF.

V and J are TRBV4-1 and TRBJ2-5; D gene uncertain. The V end lost 1 base, the J end lost 4 bases, and 7 bases lay between the germline ends. The germline CDR1 and CDR2 sequences are MGHRA and YSYEKL. The CDR3 has 13 amino acids. The CDR3 loop reads CASSQVSIETQYF. CDR3 DNA: TGCGCCAGCAGCCAAGTCAGTATAGAGACCCAGTACTTC.

This clonotype was picked up many times. The chain is built from TRBV27 and TRBJ2-5; 7 positions match TRBD1. The CDR3 runs to 16 residues. Germline trimming cut 6 bases from V and 2 bases from J; bases unmatched to any gene: 12. In germline, CDR1 is MNHEY, CDR2 SMNVEV (reference sequence). The CDR3 loop reads CASRADGTAAQETQYF. The CDR3 DNA sequence: TGTGCCAGCAGGGCCGATGGGACAGCCGCTCAAGAGACCCAGTACTTC.